This TCR beta chain came from a study of T cell changes during pregnancy in multiple sclerosis. This CDR3 comprises 12 residues. Germline V lookup: CDR1 GTSNPN, CDR2 SVGIG (reference sequence). Trimming took 4 bases from V and 5 from J, leaving 9 bases between them. Measured with immunoSEQ multiplex PCR; TCRdb has only the in-frame clones, and not every one. Of 60,000 or so clones listed, about 89% are singletons. The material was CD4+ T cells from peripheral blood mononuclear cells, obtained after pregnancy. The chain links TRBV30 to TRBJ1-5; D remains unclear. This TCR was recovered from a female donor in good health, enrolled as a control in a pregnancy study. CDR3 nucleotide sequence: TGTGCCTGGAAACGGGAGGATCAGCCCCAGCATTTT. Translated: CAWKREDQPQHF.